This passage covers 25 T cell receptor beta chains from one sample sequenced in a study of Graves' ophthalmopathy and Graves' hyperthyroidism. RNA transcripts served as template for amplifying TCR beta CDR3 sequences. An initial RT-PCR round employing HTBI primers preceded a second-round multiplex PCR. TCRdb processed the multiplex PCR reads anew with MiXCR; each CDR3 protein has one entry. The sample contains hundreds of thousands of distinct CDR3 sequences, about two fifths of which appear only once. The sample taken for sequencing was peripheral blood. These receptors were obtained from an adult man with Graves' ophthalmopathy.

This clonotype occurred many times. The genes are TRBV2 and TRBJ2-7; 9 bases map to TRBD2. CDR1 SNHLY and CDR2 FYNNEI come from the germline V gene. V lost 7 bases, J lost 2 bases, and 9 bases stayed unmatched. CDR3 length: 15 residues. This CDR3 is CASKGSGRPPYEQYF. CDR3 nucleotides: TGTGCCAGCAAGGGTAGCGGGAGACCTCCCTACGAGCAGTACTTC.

This clonotype has ten or more counts. The chain recombines TRBV20-1 with TRBJ1-1, with TRBD1 identical over 7 bases. Trimming cost V 5 bases and J 3 bases; bases outside gene matches: 12. Germline V CDR1 and CDR2: DFQATT, SNEGSKA (reference sequence). The CDR3 has 15 amino acids. CDR3 loop: CSAPRQGWGDTEAFF. Written as DNA, the CDR3 is TGCAGTGCTCCTCGACAGGGCTGGGGTGACACTGAAGCTTTCTTT.

Points on this clonotype: Germline and junction disagree at one end, which may indicate a read error. V gene TRBV2 combines with J gene TRBJ1-1, with 8 bases lining up with TRBD1. This CDR3 contains 15 residues. Germline assignment: CDR1 SNHLY and CDR2 FYNNEI. This CDR3 reads CVSSYSTGANTEAFF. The CDR3 DNA is TGTGTCAGCAGTTACTCGACAGGGGCGAACACTGAAGCTTTCTTT.

This clonotype was counted between two and nine times. The chain employs TRBV9 and TRBJ2-7; possible D gene TRBD2, 5 bases. Germline assignment: CDR1 SGDLS and CDR2 YYNGEE. The CDR3 sequence is 18 residues long. Trimming took off 0 bases at V and 6 bases at J, with 25 bases between the two ends. In DNA form, the CDR3 reads TGTGCCAGCAGCGTAGAAGAAGGACTTTGGATCCGGGGTTCCGAGCAGTACTTC. This sequence encodes CASSVEEGLWIRGSEQYF.

The chain is built from TRBV10-3 and TRBJ2-3; 8 bases line up with TRBD2. Germline assignment: CDR1 ENHRY and CDR2 SYGVKD. J lost 2 bases, V lost 7 bases, and 2 bases had no gene match. The CDR3 runs 13 residues. The CDR3 spells CAIMGLDTDTQYF. DNA for the CDR3: TGTGCCATCATGGGACTAGACACAGATACGCAGTATTTT.

This clonotype has ten or more counts. The CDR3 bases are TGTGCCAGCACGTCATCTGGGGCCAACGTCCTGACTTTC. Encoded protein: CASTSSGANVLTF. The chain uses TRBV2 and TRBJ2-6; the D is unclear. Germline V gene lookup returns CDR1 SNHLY and CDR2 FYNNEI. The V end lost 7 bases, the J end lost 1 base, and 5 bases lay between the germline ends. This CDR3 has 13 amino acids.

This clonotype was detected only a few times. V usage is TRBV11-1 and J usage is TRBJ1-4, with TRBD1 matching 7 bases. V lost 0 bases and J lost 4; bases outside the gene matches: 5. The CDR3 contains 16 residues. Germline CDR1 SGHAT, CDR2 FQDESV (reference sequence). The CDR3 spells CASSLARGTDNEKLFF. The CDR3 nucleotides read TGTGCCAGCAGCTTAGCGCGCGGGACAGATAATGAAAAACTGTTTTTT.

This clonotype appeared many times. The chain employs TRBV7-9 and TRBJ1-1, with TRBD1 matching over 8 bases. Germline assignment: CDR1 SEHNR and CDR2 FQNEAQ (reference sequence). The junction had 8 bases not matched to a gene; V was cut back by 5 bases and J by 3 bases. The CDR3 totals 15 residues. The CDR3, as DNA: TGTGCCAGCAGCACACAGGGGGGTAGGTACACTGAAGCTTTCTTT. It codes for CASSTQGGRYTEAFF.

This clonotype has more than one count but fewer than ten. The V call is TRBV6-5, the J call TRBJ2-7, with D maybe TRBD1 (5 bases). V was pared by 0 bases and J by 7 bases, with 7 bases between. Germline-derived CDR1 and CDR2 are MNHEY and SVGAGI. There are 12 residues in the CDR3. The CDR3 reads CASSYSQGEQYF. CDR3 DNA sequence: TGTGCCAGCAGTTACTCCCAGGGAGAGCAGTACTTC.

Only a few counts were recorded for this clonotype. Compared with germline, one end of the junction differs, possibly owing to a read error. V and J are TRBV10-3 and TRBJ1-5; D is unresolved. Germline CDR1 reads ENHRY; CDR2 reads SYGVKD. The CDR3 is 13 amino acids. The CDR3 nucleotides are TGTGCCAGCAGTGAAGCCCTTTATCAGCCCCAGCATTTT. It codes for CASSEALYQPQHF.

This sequence joins TRBV7-2 and TRBJ1-1, with D maybe TRBD1 (6 bases). CDR3 length: 16 residues. V lost 5 bases to trimming and J lost 4 bases, with 20 bases between them. From germline, CDR1 is SGHTA and CDR2 FQGNSA. The CDR3, as DNA: TGTGCCAGCAGCCAAGCCCGGGGCCGGGGGGCCACTGAAGCTTTCTTT. Its translation is CASSQARGRGATEAFF.

Concerning this clonotype itself: It may be a read error: a sequence one base away is much more abundant. The chain uses TRBV9 and TRBJ2-7; D is ambiguous. The CDR3 runs 15 residues. Per germline, CDR1 SGDLS and CDR2 YYNGEE. V gave up 5 bases and J gave up 3 bases, with 18 bases separating them. The CDR3 sequence is CASSLDQSNCYEQYF. CDR3 DNA sequence: TGTGCCAGCAGTTTAGATCAGTCTAACTGCTACGAGCAGTACTTC.

This clonotype is a singleton in its sample. The chain links TRBV29-1 to TRBJ1-2; TRBD1 agrees at 9 bases. This CDR3 has 12 amino acids. Germline lookup yields CDR1 SQVTM and CDR2 ANQGSEA. Trimming cost V 7 bases and J 8 bases; bases outside gene matches: 8. The CDR3 sequence is CSAIQGAKGYTF. The CDR3 bases are TGCAGCGCTATACAGGGGGCGAAAGGCTACACCTTC.

This chain connects TRBV6-2 or TRBV6-3 to TRBJ1-1, with no clear D. Trimming cost V 7 bases and J 1 base, with 10 bases left between them. The V gene's germline CDR1 is MNHEY and CDR2 SVGEGT. The CDR3 extends over 13 amino acids. The CDR3 is CASKPQANTEAFF. CDR3 in DNA: TGTGCCAGCAAACCCCAAGCGAACACTGAAGCTTTCTTT.

The chain is built from TRBV10-3 and TRBJ2-2; TRBD2 aligns across 9 bases. The CDR3 has 15 amino acids. V was clipped by 0 bases and J by 6 bases; unmatched bases: 2. Germline lookup yields CDR1 ENHRY and CDR2 SYGVKD. CDR3 sequence: CAISESTSGSGELFF. The CDR3 DNA follows: TGTGCCATCAGTGAGTCGACTAGCGGCTCCGGGGAGCTGTTTTTT.

This chain uses TRBV19 with TRBJ2-7; 8 positions agree with TRBD1. The junction had 9 bases not matched to a gene; V was cut back by 0 bases and J by 2 bases. Germline lookup yields CDR1 LNHDA and CDR2 SQIVND (reference sequence). The CDR3 is 17 residues long. The CDR3 region is CASSIDATGAFTYEQYF. CDR3 bases: TGTGCCAGTAGTATAGATGCGACAGGGGCCTTCACCTACGAGCAGTACTTC.

Only one count was recorded for this clonotype. A read error may be the cause here, since a much bigger clone is one base away. The V and J genes are TRBV7-9 and TRBJ2-7, with D unresolved. The V and J ends lost 4 bases and 5 bases respectively, with 12 bases between them. The CDR3 consists of 13 residues. Germline V gene data show CDR1 as SEHNR and CDR2 as FQNEAQ (reference sequence). In DNA form, the CDR3 reads TGTGCCAGCAGCTCTCCGGGTTACCACGAGCAGTACTTC. It is translated as CASSSPGYHEQYF. Together with reference TRBV7-9 and TRBJ2-7, the CDR3 gives the full variable domain: DTGVSQNPRHKITKRGQNVTFRCDPISEHNRLYWYRQTLGQGPEFLTYFQNEAQLEKSRLLSDRFSAERPKGSFSTLEIQRTEQGDSAMYLCASSSPGYHEQYFGPGTRLTVT.

The J gene is TRBJ2-5, the V gene TRBV7-2; 7 bases are shared with TRBD2. The end of the DNA fits TRBJ2-1 better, so the J call may be wrong. The germline V gene encodes CDR1 SGHTA and CDR2 FQGNSA. The CDR3 contains 18 residues. The DNA of the CDR3 is TGTGCCAGCAGCGCTGCGCTCGTAGCGGGCCTCCAAGGGGATGAGCAGTTCTTC. It specifies CASSAALVAGLQGDEQFF.

This clonotype was seen a handful of times. This sequence joins TRBV19 and TRBJ2-5; a possible D gene is TRBD2 (6 bases). The germline V gene has CDR1 LNHDA and CDR2 SQIVND (reference sequence). This CDR3 is built from 13 residues. Trimming took 6 bases from V and 2 from J, leaving 10 bases between them. CDR3 loop: CASRGGSQETQYF. The DNA for the CDR3 is TGTGCCAGTAGGGGGGGTAGTCAAGAGACCCAGTACTTC.

In regard to this clonotype: This may be a read error, as it is one base from a much larger clone. The CDR3, as DNA: TGCGCCAGCAACCGCACAGGGGGCGCATCCCTGAACTACGAGCAGTACTTC. It is translated as CASNRTGGASLNYEQYF. This chain joins TRBV5-1 and TRBJ2-7; 9 bases align to TRBD1. V lost 6 bases and J lost 3; bases outside the gene matches: 16. CDR3 size: 17 residues. CDR1 SGHRS and CDR2 YFSETQ come from the germline V gene.

In regard to this clonotype: A read error is possible here, since a much larger clone lies one base away. The V and J genes are TRBV10-3 and TRBJ2-5; a possible D gene is TRBD2 (7 bases). CDR1 ENHRY and CDR2 SYGVKD come from the germline V gene. The V end lost 8 bases, the J end lost 5 bases, and 12 bases lay between the germline ends. This CDR3 is built from 12 residues. The CDR3 DNA reads as TGTGCCATCGGGGGGGCAGGGGAGACCCAGTACTTC. It yields the protein CAIGGAGETQYF.

In this sample, this clonotype turned up many times. V usage is TRBV29-1 and J usage is TRBJ2-7; weak D call: TRBD2 (6 bases). CDR1 is SQVTM and CDR2 is ANQGSEA in the germline V gene. V was clipped by 1 base and J by 3 bases, with 16 bases between them. The CDR3 extends over 15 amino acids. The CDR3 region is CSVEGDRGYNYEQYF. In DNA, the CDR3 is TGCAGCGTTGAAGGAGACCGGGGGTATAACTACGAGCAGTACTTC.

The genes are TRBV25-1 and TRBJ2-5, with TRBD2 as a possible D gene (5 bases). The V end lost 4 bases, the J end lost 5 bases, and 14 bases lay between the germline ends. The germline V gene has CDR1 MGHDK and CDR2 SYGVNS. This CDR3 has 14 residues. CDR3 nucleotide sequence: TGTGCCAGCAGTGGTTGGACGGGAAAGGAGACCCAGTACTTC. Residues: CASSGWTGKETQYF.

V is TRBV11-2 and J is TRBJ2-7; D gene unclear. CDR3 length equals 15 residues. The germline V gene encodes CDR1 SGHAT and CDR2 FQNNGV. V shed 1 base and J shed 9 bases, with 19 bases lying between them. The CDR3 loop is CASSLGLVVAGRQYF. The CDR3 DNA sequence: TGTGCCAGCAGCTTAGGCCTGGTGGTGGCCGGACGGCAGTACTTC.

Points on this clonotype: A junction boundary mismatches the germline segment, possibly from a read error. The chain is built from TRBV12-5 and TRBJ1-1; weak D call: TRBD1 (5 bases). Germline CDR1 is LGHNT and CDR2 is FRNRAP. The CDR3 runs to 14 residues. CDR3 loop: CASSFGQGGTEASF. DNA of the CDR3: TGTGCCAGCAGTTTCGGGCAGGGAGGGACTGAAGCTTCCTTT.